This TCR beta chain was retrieved from a study of OX40 agonist ivuxolimab in advanced cancers. This table comes from immunoSEQ multiplex PCR, and its TCRdb copy is limited to in-frame clones, with some not included. The sample includes 25,000 to 30,000 clones, around four fifths of them seen just once. Turning to this clone: Antigen: not known.

The CDR3 consists of 15 residues. With 5 bases clipped from V and 6 bases from J, the junction kept 11 bases outside the gene matches. CDR1 is SGHTA and CDR2 is FQGNSA in the germline V gene. Study findings and constraints: In CD8+ T cells, expanded clones were on average more numerous than in CD4+. The antigen specificity of the peripheral T cells (those that were expanded) was not determined.

V is TRBV7-2 and J is TRBJ1-1; 8 nucleotides agree with TRBD1. Sequencing used CD4+ or CD8+ T cells sorted from blood, obtained in a trial of the OX40 agonist ivuxolimab. The TCR sequence derives from an adult with an advanced solid tumor such as melanoma, head and neck, liver or kidney cancer. The CDR3 nucleotides read TGTGCCAGCAGCCCACAAGGACAGGGTCAGGCTGAAGCTTTCTTT. It encodes CASSPQGQGQAEAFF. The variable domain in full, with the rest retrieved from reference TRBV7-2 and TRBJ1-1, is GAGVSQSPSNKVTEKGKDVELRCDPISGHTALYWYRQSLGQGLEFLIYFQGNSAPDKSGLPSDRFSAERTGGSVSTLTIQRTQQEDSAVYLCASSPQGQGQAEAFFGQGTRLTVV.